Given below is one TCR beta chain in context. Its antigen is still unknown. The length of the CDR3 is 14 residues. The V segment lost 4 bases and the J segment 5 bases; nucleotides outside the gene matches: 8. Germline V CDR1 and CDR2: SGDLS, YYNGEE. The PCR made use of 60 Vbeta and 13 Jbeta primers. The method was immunoSEQ multiplex PCR; TCRdb's version includes in-frame clones alone and lacks a portion of them. This sample has roughly 120,000 clones, with more than 70% found just once. These data originate in a study of cytomegalovirus exposure and HLA in healthy donors. Study results and limitations: A later analysis linked a missense DCLRE1C variant to TCR beta V- and J-gene trimming. It was reported in a later analysis that an Asian-associated ancestry cluster showed fewer N-insertions than the approximately 690-donor mean. Excluded were some V segments that proved indistinguishable, including TRBV6-2 and TRBV6-3.

The V call is TRBV9, the J call TRBJ1-2; 7 nucleotides line up with TRBD1. Sequencing was done on a sample of PBMCs. This clonotype was sampled from a man in his fifties or sixties in good health and CMV-seropositive. The CDR3: CASSTSTGIYGYTF. The CDR3 coding sequence is TGTGCCAGCAGCACTTCGACAGGGATTTATGGCTACACCTTC.